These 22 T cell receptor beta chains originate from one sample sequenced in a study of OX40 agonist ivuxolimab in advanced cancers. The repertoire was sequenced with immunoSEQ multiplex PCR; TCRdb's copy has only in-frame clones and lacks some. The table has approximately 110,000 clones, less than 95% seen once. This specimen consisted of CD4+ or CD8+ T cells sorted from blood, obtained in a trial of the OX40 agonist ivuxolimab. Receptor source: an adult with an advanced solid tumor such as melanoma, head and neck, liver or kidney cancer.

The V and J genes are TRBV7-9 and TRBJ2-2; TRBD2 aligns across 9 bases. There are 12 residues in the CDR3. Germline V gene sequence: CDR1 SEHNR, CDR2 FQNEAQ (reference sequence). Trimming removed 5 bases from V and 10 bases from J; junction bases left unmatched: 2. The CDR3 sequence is CASSAGGSELFF. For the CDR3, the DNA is TGTGCCAGCAGCGCGGGGGGGTCGGAGCTGTTTTTT.

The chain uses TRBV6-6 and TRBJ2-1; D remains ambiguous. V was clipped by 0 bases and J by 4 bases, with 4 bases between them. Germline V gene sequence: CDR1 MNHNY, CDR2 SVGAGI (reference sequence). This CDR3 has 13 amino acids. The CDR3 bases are TGTGCCAGCAGTTACTCAGTGTACAATGAGCAGTTCTTC. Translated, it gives CASSYSVYNEQFF.

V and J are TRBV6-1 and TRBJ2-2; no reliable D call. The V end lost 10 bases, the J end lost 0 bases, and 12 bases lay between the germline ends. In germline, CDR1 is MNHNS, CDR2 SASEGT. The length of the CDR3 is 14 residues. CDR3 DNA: TGTGCCACCCTTCTCGACTCGAACACCGGGGAGCTGTTTTTT. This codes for CATLLDSNTGELFF.

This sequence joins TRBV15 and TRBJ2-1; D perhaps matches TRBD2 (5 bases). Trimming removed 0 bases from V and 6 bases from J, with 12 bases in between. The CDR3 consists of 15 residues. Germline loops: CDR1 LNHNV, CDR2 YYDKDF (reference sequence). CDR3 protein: CATSRDQGLRNEQFF. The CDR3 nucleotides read TGTGCCACCAGCAGAGATCAAGGACTGCGCAATGAGCAGTTCTTC.

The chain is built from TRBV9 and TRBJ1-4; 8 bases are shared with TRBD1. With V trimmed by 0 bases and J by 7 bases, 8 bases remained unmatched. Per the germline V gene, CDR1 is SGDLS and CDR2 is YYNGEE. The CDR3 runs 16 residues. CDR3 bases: TGTGCCAGCAGCGTAGCCAGGGGGCGAGGGGGTGAAAAACTGTTTTTT. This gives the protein CASSVARGRGGEKLFF.

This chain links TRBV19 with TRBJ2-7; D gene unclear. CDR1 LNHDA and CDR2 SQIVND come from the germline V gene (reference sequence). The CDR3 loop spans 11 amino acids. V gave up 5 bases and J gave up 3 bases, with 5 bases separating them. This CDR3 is CASSLNYEQYF. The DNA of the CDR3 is TGTGCCAGTAGTCTAAACTACGAGCAGTACTTC.

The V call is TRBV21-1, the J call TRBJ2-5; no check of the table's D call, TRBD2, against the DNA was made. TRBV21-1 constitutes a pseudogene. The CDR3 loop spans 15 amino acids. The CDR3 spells CASSKLGLAGGAQYF. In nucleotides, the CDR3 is TGTGCCAGCAGCAAATTGGGACTAGCGGGGGGGGCCCAGTACTTC.

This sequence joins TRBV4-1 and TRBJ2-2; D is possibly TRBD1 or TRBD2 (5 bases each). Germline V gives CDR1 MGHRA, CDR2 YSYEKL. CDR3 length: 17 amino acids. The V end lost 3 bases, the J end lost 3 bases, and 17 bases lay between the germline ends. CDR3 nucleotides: TGCGCCAGCAGCCAGGCTTCGGGGCTAGCAGACACCGGGGAGCTGTTTTTT. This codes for CASSQASGLADTGELFF.

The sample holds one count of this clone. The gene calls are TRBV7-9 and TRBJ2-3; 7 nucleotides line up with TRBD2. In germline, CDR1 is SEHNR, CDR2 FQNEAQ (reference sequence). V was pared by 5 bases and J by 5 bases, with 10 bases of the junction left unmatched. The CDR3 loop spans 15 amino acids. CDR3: CASSLQTSRGDTQYF. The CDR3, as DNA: TGTGCCAGCAGCCTCCAGACTAGCCGGGGAGATACGCAGTATTTT.

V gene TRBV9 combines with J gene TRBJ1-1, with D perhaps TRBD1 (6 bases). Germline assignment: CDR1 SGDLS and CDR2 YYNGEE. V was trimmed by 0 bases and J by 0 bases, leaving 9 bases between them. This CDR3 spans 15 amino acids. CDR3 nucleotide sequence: TGTGCCAGCAGCGTAGGCCAGGGGCTGAACACTGAAGCTTTCTTT. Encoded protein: CASSVGQGLNTEAFF. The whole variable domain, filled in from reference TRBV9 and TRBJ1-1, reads DSGVTQTPKHLITATGQRVTLRCSPRSGDLSVYWYQQSLDQGLQFLIQYYNGEERAKGNILERFSAQQFPDLHSELNLSSLELGDSALYFCASSVGQGLNTEAFFGQGTRLTVV.

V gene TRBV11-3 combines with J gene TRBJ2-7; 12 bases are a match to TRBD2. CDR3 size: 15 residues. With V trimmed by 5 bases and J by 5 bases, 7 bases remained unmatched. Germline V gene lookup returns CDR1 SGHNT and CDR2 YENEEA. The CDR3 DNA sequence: TGTGCCAGCAGCCCACTAGCGGGAGGCGGCGACGAGCAGTACTTC. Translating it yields CASSPLAGGGDEQYF.

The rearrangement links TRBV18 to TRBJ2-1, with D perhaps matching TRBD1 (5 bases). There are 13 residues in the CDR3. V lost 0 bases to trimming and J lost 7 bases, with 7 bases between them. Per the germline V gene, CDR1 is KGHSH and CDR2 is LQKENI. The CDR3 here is CASSPPGANEQFF. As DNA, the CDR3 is TGTGCCAGCTCACCACCAGGGGCAAATGAGCAGTTCTTC.

CDR3 residues: CASSPRTGRETQYF. DNA for the CDR3: TGTGCCAGCAGCCCCCGGACAGGGAGAGAGACCCAGTACTTC. V is TRBV14 and J is TRBJ2-5; the match to TRBD1 covers 8 bases. CDR1 and CDR2 (germline): SGHDN, FVKESK. This CDR3 has 14 residues. Trimming took 4 bases from V and 4 from J; bases not matched to a gene: 5.

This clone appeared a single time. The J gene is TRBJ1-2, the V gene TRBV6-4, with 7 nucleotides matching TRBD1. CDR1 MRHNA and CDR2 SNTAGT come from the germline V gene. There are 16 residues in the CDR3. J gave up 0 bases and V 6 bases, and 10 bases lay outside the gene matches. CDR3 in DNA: TGTGCCAGCAGACGCCCTAAGGGGGCGCCTAACTATGGCTACACCTTC. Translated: CASRRPKGAPNYGYTF.

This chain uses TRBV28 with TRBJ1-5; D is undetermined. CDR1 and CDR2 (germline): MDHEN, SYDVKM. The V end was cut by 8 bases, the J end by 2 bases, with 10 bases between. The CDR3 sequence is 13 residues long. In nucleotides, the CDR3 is TGTGCCAGCGGGGTCGGGGGCAATCAGCCCCAGCATTTT. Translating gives CASGVGGNQPQHF.

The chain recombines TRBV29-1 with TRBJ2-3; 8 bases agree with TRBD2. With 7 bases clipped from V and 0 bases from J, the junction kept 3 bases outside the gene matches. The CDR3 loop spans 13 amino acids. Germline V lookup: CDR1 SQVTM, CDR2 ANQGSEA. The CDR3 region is CSASSGSTDTQYF. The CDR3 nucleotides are TGCAGCGCGTCTAGCGGGAGCACAGATACGCAGTATTTT.

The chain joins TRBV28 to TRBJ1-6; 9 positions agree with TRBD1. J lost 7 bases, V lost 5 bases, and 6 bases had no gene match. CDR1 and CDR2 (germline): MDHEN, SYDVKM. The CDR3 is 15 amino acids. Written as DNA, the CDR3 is TGTGCCAGCAGTCACCGGGACAGGGTCAATTCACCCCTCCACTTT. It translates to CASSHRDRVNSPLHF. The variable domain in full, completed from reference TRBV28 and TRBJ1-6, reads DVKVTQSSRYLVKRTGEKVFLECVQDMDHENMFWYRQDPGLGLRLIYFSYDVKMKEKGDIPEGYSVSREKKERFSLILESASTNQTSMYLCASSHRDRVNSPLHFGNGTRLTVT.

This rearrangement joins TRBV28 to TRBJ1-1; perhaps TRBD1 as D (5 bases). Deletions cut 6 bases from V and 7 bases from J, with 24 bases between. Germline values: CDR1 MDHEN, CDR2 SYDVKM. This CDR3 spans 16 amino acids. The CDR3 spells CASSPGVSPAAGEAFF. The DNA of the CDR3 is TGTGCCAGCAGCCCGGGGGTCAGCCCGGCGGCAGGTGAAGCTTTCTTT.

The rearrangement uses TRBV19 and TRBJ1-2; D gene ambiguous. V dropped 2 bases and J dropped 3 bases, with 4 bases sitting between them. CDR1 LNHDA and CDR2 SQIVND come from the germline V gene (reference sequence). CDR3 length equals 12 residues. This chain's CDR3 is CASSINDYGYTF. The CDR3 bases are TGTGCCAGTAGTATAAACGACTATGGCTACACCTTC.

CDR3 DNA sequence: TGTGCCTCTAGCGGGAGGAAAGTTTGGGAGCAGTTCTTC. Encoded protein: CASSGRKVWEQFF. J is TRBJ2-1 and V is TRBV27; 11 nucleotides agree with TRBD2. Germline V lookup: CDR1 MNHEY, CDR2 SMNVEV (reference sequence). The junction had 10 bases not matched to a gene; V was cut back by 11 bases and J by 10 bases. The CDR3 has 13 amino acids.

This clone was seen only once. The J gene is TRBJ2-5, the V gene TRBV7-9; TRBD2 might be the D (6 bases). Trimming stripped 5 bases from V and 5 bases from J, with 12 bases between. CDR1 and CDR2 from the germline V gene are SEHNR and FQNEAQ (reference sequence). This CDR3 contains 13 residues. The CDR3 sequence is CASSVTSRETQYF. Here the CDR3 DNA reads TGTGCCAGCAGCGTTACTAGCCGGGAGACCCAGTACTTC.

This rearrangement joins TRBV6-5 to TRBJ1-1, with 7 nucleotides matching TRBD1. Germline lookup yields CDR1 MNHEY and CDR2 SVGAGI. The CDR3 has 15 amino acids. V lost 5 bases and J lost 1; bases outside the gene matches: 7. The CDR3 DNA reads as TGTGCCAGCAGTGCTACAGGGGCTGCGAACACTGAAGCTTTCTTT. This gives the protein CASSATGAANTEAFF.